This entry concerns a single T cell receptor beta chain. Its antigen remains unknown. V gave up 6 bases and J gave up 4 bases, with 15 bases separating them. The CDR3 extends over 14 amino acids. Germline V lookup: CDR1 SNHLY, CDR2 FYNNEI. Assay used: immunoSEQ multiplex PCR; TCRdb lists only in-frame clones, some missing. The data contain approximately 60,000 clones, about nine tenths of them singletons. The data belong to a study of PD-1 blockade in classical Hodgkin lymphoma. Study conclusions and caveats: Patients who responded completely had about the same baseline diversity as newly diagnosed patients.

Each of the patients experienced relapse following autologous stem cell transplantation, and their brentuximab vedotin exposure differed. The chain carries TRBV2 and TRBJ1-2; D is possibly TRBD1 (6 bases). The sequencing used peripheral blood mononuclear cells (PBMCs), collected at baseline. The source is a human donor with classical Hodgkin lymphoma. CDR3 bases: TGTGCCAGCAGGGACCCGGGGGCGGCCTATGGCTACACCTTC. Translating gives CASRDPGAAYGYTF.